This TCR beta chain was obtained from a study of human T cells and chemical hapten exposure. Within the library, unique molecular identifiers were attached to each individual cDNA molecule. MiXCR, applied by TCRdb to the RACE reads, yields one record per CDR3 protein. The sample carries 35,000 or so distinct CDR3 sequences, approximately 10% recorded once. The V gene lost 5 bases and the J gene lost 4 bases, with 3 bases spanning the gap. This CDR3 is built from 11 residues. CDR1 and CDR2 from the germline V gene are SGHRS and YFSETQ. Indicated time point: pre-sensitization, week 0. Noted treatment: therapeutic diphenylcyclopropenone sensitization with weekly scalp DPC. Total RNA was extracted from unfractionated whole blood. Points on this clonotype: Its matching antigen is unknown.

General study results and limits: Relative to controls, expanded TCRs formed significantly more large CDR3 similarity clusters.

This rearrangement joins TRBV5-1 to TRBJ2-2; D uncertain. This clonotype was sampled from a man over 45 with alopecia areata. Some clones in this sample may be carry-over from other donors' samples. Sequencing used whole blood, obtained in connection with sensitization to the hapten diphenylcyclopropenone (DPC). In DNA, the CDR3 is TGCGCCAGCAGGGCCACCGGGGAGCTGTTTTTT. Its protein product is CASRATGELFF.